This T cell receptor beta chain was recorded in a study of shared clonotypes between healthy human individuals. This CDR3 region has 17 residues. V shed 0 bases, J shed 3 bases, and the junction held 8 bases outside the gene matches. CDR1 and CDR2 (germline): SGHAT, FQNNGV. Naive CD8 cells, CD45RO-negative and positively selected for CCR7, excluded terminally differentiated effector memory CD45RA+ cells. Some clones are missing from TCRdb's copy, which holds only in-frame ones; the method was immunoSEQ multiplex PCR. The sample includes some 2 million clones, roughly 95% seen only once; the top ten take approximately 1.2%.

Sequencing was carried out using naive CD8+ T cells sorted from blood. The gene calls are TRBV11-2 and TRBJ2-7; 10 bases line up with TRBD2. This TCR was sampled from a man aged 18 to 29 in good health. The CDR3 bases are TGTGCCAGCAGCTTAGATGAACTAGCGGGACCCTTCTACGAGCAGTACTTC. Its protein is CASSLDELAGPFYEQYF.